This T cell receptor (beta chain) is drawn from a study of Ad26.COV2.S vaccination and SARS-CoV-2 variants. General study points: Reported post-vaccination CD8+ and CD4+ T cell responses to spike showed substantial breadth. The analyses of TCR breadth and depth may have understated the size of total T cell responses.

With respect to this clone: Its antigen is not known.

Between the trimmed V and J ends, which lost 10 bases and 2 bases, there was a span of 20 bases. The CDR3 loop spans 15 amino acids. Germline V CDR1 and CDR2: LNHDA, SQIVND (reference sequence). TCRdb's copy holds only in-frame clones and misses some; the assay was immunoSEQ multiplex PCR. The table has roughly 320,000 clones, over 75% seen once. Treatment of the sample: some 20 received Ad26.COV2.S at low or high dose, single or two shots; roughly five received placebo; per-sample allocation not given. Samples came from day 63 after the first vaccine or placebo injection. Boston hosted the donor, who was an adult aged 18-55 years. This vaccine is an Ad26 vector that expresses the Wuhan-strain SARS-CoV-2 spike.

V gene TRBV19 combines with J gene TRBJ1-2, with unresolved D. This TCR derives from a person aged 18-65 years who received the Ad26.COV2.S COVID-19 vaccine or a placebo. Source: peripheral blood, taken in a trial of Ad26.COV2.S vaccine versus placebo. The CDR3 bases are TGTGCCACCACCCGGGTGGGTCGTGCAAACTATGGCTACACCTTC. Protein product: CATTRVGRANYGYTF.